The clone carrying this T cell receptor beta chain has a handful of counts. The V gene's germline CDR1 is LNHDA and CDR2 SQIVND (reference sequence). The CDR3 loop spans 16 amino acids. Trimming removed 4 bases from V and 2 bases from J; junction bases left unmatched: 6. TCRdb re-called the 5' RACE reads with MiXCR, one entry per CDR3 protein. This table holds approximately 60,000 distinct CDR3 sequences, 6.2% found once. This entry comes from a study of CD8 T cells in ankylosing spondylitis. The TCR sequence derives from a male donor with ankylosing spondylitis. Sequencing input: synovial fluid, either unsorted or a sorted T cell fraction (not recorded which). V is TRBV19 and J is TRBJ2-3; 10 positions match TRBD2. The CDR3 DNA reads TGTGCCAGTAGTAGGACTAGCGGATTAACCACAGATACGCAGTATTTT. Residues: CASSRTSGLTTDTQYF.